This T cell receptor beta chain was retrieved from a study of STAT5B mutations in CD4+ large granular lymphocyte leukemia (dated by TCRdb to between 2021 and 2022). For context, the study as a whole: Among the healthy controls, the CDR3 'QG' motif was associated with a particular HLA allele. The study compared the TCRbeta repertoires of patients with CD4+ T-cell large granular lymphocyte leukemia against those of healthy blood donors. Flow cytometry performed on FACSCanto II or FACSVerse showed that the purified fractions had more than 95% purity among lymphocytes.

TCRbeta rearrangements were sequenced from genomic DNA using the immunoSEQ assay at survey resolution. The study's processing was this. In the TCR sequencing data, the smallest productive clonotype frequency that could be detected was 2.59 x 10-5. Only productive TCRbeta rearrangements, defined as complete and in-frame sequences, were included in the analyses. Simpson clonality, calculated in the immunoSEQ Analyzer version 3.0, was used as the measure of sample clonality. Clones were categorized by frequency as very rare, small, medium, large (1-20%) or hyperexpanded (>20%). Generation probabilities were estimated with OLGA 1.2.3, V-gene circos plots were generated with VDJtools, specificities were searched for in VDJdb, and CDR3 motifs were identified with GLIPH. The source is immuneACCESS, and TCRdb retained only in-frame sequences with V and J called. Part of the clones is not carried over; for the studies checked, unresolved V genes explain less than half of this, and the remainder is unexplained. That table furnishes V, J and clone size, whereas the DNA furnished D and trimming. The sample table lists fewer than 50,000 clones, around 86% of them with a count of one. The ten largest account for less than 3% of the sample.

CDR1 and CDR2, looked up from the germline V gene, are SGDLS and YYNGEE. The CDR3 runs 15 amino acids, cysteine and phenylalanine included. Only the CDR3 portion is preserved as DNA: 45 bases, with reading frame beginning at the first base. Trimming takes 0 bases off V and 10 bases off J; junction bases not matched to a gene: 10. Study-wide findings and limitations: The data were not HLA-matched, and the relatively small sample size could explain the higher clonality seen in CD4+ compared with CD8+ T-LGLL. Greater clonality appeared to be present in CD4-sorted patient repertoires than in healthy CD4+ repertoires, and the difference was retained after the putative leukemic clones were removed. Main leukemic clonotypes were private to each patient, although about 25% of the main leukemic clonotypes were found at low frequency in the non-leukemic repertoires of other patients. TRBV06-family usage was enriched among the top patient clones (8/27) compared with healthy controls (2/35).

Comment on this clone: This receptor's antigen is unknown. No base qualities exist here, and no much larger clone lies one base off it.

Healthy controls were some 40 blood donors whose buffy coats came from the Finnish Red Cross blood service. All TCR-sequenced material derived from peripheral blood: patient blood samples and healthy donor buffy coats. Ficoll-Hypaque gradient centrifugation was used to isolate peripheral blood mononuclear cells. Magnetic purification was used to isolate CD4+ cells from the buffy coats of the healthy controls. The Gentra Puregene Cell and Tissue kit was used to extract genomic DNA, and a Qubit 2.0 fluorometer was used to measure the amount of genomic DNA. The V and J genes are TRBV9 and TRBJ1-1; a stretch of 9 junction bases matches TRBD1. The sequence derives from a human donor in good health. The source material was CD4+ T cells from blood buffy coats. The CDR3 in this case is CASSVEGTGPRGAFF. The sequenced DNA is TGTGCCAGCAGCGTAGAGGGGACAGGGCCACGGGGAGCTTTCTTT.